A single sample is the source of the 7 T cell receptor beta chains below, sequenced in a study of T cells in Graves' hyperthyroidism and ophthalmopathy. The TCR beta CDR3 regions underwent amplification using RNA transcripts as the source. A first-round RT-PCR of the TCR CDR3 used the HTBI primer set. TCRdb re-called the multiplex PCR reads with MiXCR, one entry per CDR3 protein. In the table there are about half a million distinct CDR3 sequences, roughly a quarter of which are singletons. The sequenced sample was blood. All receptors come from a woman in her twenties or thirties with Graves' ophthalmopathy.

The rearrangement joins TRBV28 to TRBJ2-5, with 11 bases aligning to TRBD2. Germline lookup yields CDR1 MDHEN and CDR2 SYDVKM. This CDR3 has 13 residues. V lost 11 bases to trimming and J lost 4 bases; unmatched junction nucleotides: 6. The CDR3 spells CASTGLAAETQYF. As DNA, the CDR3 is TGTGCCTCGACGGGACTAGCGGCAGAGACCCAGTACTTC.

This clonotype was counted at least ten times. The CDR3 bases are TGTGCCAGCAGGGGCCCGGGACAGAAACTGCAAGAGACCCAGTACTTC. Protein sequence: CASRGPGQKLQETQYF. The V gene is TRBV28, the J gene TRBJ2-5, with 7 bases identical to TRBD1. The CDR3 is 16 amino acids. The trim removed 6 bases at V and 2 bases at J, leaving 12 bases unmatched. Germline V gene sequence: CDR1 MDHEN, CDR2 SYDVKM.

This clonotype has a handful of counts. CDR3 loop: CASSVGQGGDGYTF. CDR3 in DNA: TGTGCCAGCAGCGTAGGACAGGGGGGGGATGGCTACACCTTC. This chain links TRBV9 with TRBJ1-2; 9 bases align to TRBD1. The CDR3 runs 14 residues. The V gene end was trimmed by 0 bases and the J gene end by 6 bases; junction bases not matched to a gene: 3. Germline assignment: CDR1 SGDLS and CDR2 YYNGEE.

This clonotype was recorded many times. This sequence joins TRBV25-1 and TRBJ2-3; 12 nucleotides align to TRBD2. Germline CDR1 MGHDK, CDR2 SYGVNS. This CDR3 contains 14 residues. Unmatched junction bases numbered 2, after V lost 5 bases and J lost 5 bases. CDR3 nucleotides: TGTGCCAGCAGTACTAGCGGGGGGCGAGATACGCAGTATTTT. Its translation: CASSTSGGRDTQYF.

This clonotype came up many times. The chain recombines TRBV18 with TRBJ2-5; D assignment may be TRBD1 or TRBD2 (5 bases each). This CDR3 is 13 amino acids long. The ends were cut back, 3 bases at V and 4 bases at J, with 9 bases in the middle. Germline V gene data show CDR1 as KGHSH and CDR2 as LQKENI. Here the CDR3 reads CASSPGERETQYF. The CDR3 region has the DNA TGTGCCAGCTCACCGGGGGAAAGAGAGACCCAGTACTTC.

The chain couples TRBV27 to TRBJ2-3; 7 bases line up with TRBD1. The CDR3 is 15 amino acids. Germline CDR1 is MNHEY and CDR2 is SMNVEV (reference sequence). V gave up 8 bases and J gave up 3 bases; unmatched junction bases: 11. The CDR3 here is CASARPGTATDTQYF. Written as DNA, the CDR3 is TGTGCCAGCGCACGACCCGGGACAGCTACAGATACGCAGTATTTT.

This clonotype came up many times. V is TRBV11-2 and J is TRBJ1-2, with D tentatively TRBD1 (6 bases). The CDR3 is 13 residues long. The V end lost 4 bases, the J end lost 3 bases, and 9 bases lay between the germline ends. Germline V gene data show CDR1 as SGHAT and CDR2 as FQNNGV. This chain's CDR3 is CASSSRTDYGYTF. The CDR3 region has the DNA TGTGCCAGCAGCTCGAGGACAGACTATGGCTACACCTTC.